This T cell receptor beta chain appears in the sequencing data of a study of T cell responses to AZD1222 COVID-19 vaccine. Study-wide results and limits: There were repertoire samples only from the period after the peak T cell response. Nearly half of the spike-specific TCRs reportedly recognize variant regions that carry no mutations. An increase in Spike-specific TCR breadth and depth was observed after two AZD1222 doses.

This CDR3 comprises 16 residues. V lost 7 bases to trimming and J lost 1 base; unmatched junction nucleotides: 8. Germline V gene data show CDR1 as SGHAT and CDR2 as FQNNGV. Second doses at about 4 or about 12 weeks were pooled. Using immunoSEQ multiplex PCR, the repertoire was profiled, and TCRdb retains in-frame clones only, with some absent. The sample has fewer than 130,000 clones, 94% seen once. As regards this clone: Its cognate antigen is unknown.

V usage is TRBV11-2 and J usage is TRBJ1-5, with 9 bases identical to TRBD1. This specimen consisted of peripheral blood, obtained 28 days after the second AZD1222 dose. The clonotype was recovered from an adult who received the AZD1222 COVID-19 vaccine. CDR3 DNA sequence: TGTGCCAGCAAGCCCTTACAGGGGGCGAGCAATCAGCCCCAGCATTTT. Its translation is CASKPLQGASNQPQHF.